The 30 T cell receptor beta chains below come from one sample, sequenced in a study of neurological immune-mediated disorders (dated by TCRdb to about 2019). The method was 5' RACE. TCRdb records Illumina HiSeq 2500 as the sequencer. Clones were called with MiXCR by TCRdb after fastp trimmed the public reads at Q25, and only in-frame beta chains were retained. Rows with one shared CDR3 protein collapse into an entry with the most common genes and DNA. The sample has approximately 30,000 distinct CDR3 sequences on record, approximately 4% of them singletons. The ten largest clones represent 20% to 25% of the sample. The sample consisted of CD4+ T cells from blood. All receptors derive from a woman in her thirties or forties in good health.

This clonotype appeared many times. V is TRBV6-5 and J is TRBJ1-5; D ambiguous. The CDR3 contains 15 residues. CDR1 is MNHEY and CDR2 is SVGAGI in the germline V gene. Between the trimmed V and J ends, which lost 3 bases and 7 bases, there was a span of 16 bases. The chain's CDR3 is CASSYALGPSQPQHF. For the CDR3, the DNA is TGTGCCAGCAGTTATGCCCTGGGCCCCTCCCAGCCCCAGCATTTT.

This clonotype was observed many times. The CDR3, as DNA: TGTGCCAGCAGCTTAGGGAGGATGGGCGGCCAGCCCCAGCATTTT. This gives the protein CASSLGRMGGQPQHF. V usage is TRBV7-8 and J usage is TRBJ1-5; the D is unclear. This CDR3 is 15 amino acids long. Trimming removed 1 base at V and 7 bases at J, with 14 bases between. Germline V gene lookup returns CDR1 SGHVS and CDR2 FQNEAQ.

This clonotype showed up many times. This chain joins TRBV5-5 and TRBJ1-4; D unclear. Trimming removed 0 bases from V and 5 bases from J, with 5 bases in between. The CDR3 runs to 13 residues. Germline assignment: CDR1 SGHKS and CDR2 YYEKEE (reference sequence). DNA for the CDR3: TGTGCCAGCAGCTTGGTGGGCAATGAAAAACTGTTTTTT. Amino acids: CASSLVGNEKLFF.

This clonotype occurred many times. The V and J genes are TRBV28 and TRBJ2-1; 7 bases map to TRBD2. The CDR3 is made up of 15 amino acids. Germline assignment: CDR1 MDHEN and CDR2 SYDVKM. V was clipped by 3 bases and J by 7 bases; unmatched bases: 9. The CDR3 protein is CASSFDPGGRNEQFF. CDR3 DNA sequence: TGTGCCAGCAGTTTCGACCCGGGAGGTCGTAATGAGCAGTTCTTC.

As to this clonotype: No conserved phenylalanine or tryptophan is present at the end of the CDR3, so a read error is the likely explanation. The J gene is TRBJ1-2, the V gene TRBV7-2; D is undetermined. Germline V gene sequence: CDR1 SGHTA, CDR2 FQGNSA. The CDR3 extends over 11 amino acids. With 2 bases removed from V and 8 bases from J, the gap between germline ends came to 6 bases. CDR3 DNA: TGTGCCAGCAGCTTAAGGGTAGGCTACACCTTA. Residues: CASSLRVGYTL.

In its sample, this clonotype was seen many times. The rearrangement joins TRBV20-1 to TRBJ2-3; D uncertain. The CDR3 spans 14 residues. With 5 bases removed from V and 3 bases from J, the gap between germline ends came to 15 bases. From germline, CDR1 is DFQATT and CDR2 SNEGSKA (reference sequence). CDR3 coding DNA: TGCAGTGCTCAACCCCCGGTTAAAACAGATACGCAGTATTTT. Amino acid sequence: CSAQPPVKTDTQYF.

This clonotype was observed many times. The J gene is TRBJ1-1, the V gene TRBV9; tentative D call: TRBD1 (5 bases). This CDR3 has 14 residues. CDR1 SGDLS and CDR2 YYNGEE come from the germline V gene. V lost 0 bases, J lost 5 bases, and 11 bases lay in between. The CDR3, as DNA: TGTGCCAGCAGCGTAGTGGGGGTGGGGACTGAAGCTTTCTTT. This translates into CASSVVGVGTEAFF.

In its sample, this clonotype was seen many times. The genes are TRBV29-1 and TRBJ1-1, with a possible D match to TRBD1 (6 bases). The germline V gene encodes CDR1 SQVTM and CDR2 ANQGSEA. Trimming removed 5 bases from V and 4 bases from J, with 11 bases in between. The CDR3 consists of 12 residues. CDR3 nucleotide sequence: TGCAGCGTTAAGGGGGTCGGCACTGAAGCTTTCTTT. It specifies CSVKGVGTEAFF.

This clonotype was seen at least ten times. The DNA for the CDR3 is TGCAGTGCTCGATCAACCGGGACTAGCAGCACAGATACGCAGTATTTT. Translated, it gives CSARSTGTSSTDTQYF. The chain has TRBV20-1 and TRBJ2-3; 9 nucleotides line up with TRBD2. J was trimmed by 0 bases and V by 5 bases; bases with no gene match: 9. The germline gives CDR1 DFQATT, CDR2 SNEGSKA (reference sequence). The CDR3 extends over 16 amino acids.

A note on this clonotype: This may stem from a read error, because a much larger clone lies one nucleotide away. The CDR3 coding sequence is TGTGCCAGTAGTCCCTGGTCCCCTTCCTACGAGCAGTACTTC. This gives the protein CASSPWSPSYEQYF. The chain couples TRBV19 to TRBJ2-7; D is unresolved. The CDR3 extends over 14 amino acids. Per the germline V gene, CDR1 is LNHDA and CDR2 is SQIVND (reference sequence). V lost 5 bases, J lost 1 base, and 12 bases lay in between.

Remarks on this clonotype: This may stem from a read error, because a much larger clone lies one nucleotide away. This chain joins TRBV6-1 and TRBJ1-1; D might be TRBD1 (5 bases). The CDR3 contains 15 residues. Germline loops: CDR1 MNHNS, CDR2 SASEGT. The CDR3 spells CVSSEAPGRGDEAFF. CDR3 in DNA: TGTGTCAGCAGTGAAGCTCCGGGGCGGGGGGATGAAGCTTTCTTT.

This clonotype was observed many times. The chain couples TRBV6-6 to TRBJ2-1; TRBD2 aligns across 7 bases. CDR1 MNHNY and CDR2 SVGAGI come from the germline V gene (reference sequence). The length of the CDR3 is 13 residues. J was trimmed by 4 bases and V by 5 bases; bases with no gene match: 2. Here the CDR3 reads CASSLSGYNEQFF. As DNA, the CDR3 is TGTGCCAGCAGTCTTAGCGGGTACAATGAGCAGTTCTTC.

This clonotype was counted many times. The rearrangement links TRBV20-1 to TRBJ2-7, with 8 positions matching TRBD2. With 6 bases clipped from V and 5 bases from J, the junction kept 9 bases outside the gene matches. The CDR3 is made up of 13 amino acids. Germline V gene lookup returns CDR1 DFQATT and CDR2 SNEGSKA (reference sequence). This CDR3 is CSATREVPNEQYF. The CDR3 nucleotides read TGCAGTGCCACGCGGGAGGTTCCCAACGAGCAGTACTTC.

Ten or more counts support this clonotype. V usage is TRBV5-6 and J usage is TRBJ2-3, with D unclear. V dropped 3 bases and J dropped 4 bases, with 6 bases sitting between them. The CDR3 totals 12 residues. Germline V gives CDR1 SGHDT, CDR2 YYEEEE. The CDR3 spells CASSWRADTQYF. Here the CDR3 DNA reads TGTGCCAGCAGCTGGAGAGCAGATACGCAGTATTTT.

This clonotype was found many times. CDR3 DNA: TGTGCCAGCAGTTTAAACCCCCGGTATAGCAATCAGCCCCAGCATTTT. Translating it yields CASSLNPRYSNQPQHF. The chain has TRBV28 and TRBJ1-5; D is uncertain. V lost 2 bases and J lost 0, with 11 bases in between. The CDR3 is 16 residues long. Looked up from germline, CDR1 is MDHEN and CDR2 is SYDVKM.

This clonotype has more than one count but fewer than ten. DNA of the CDR3: TGTGCCAGTAGTACGGGACGATCAGATACGCAGTATTTT. Translating gives CASSTGRSDTQYF. The chain links TRBV19 to TRBJ2-3, with D possibly called TRBD1 or TRBD2 (5 bases each). Germline V CDR1 and CDR2: LNHDA, SQIVND (reference sequence). V shed 4 bases and J shed 4 bases, with 9 bases lying between them. This CDR3 is built from 13 residues.

The chain combines TRBV6-5 with TRBJ2-3, with 8 bases lining up with TRBD2. This CDR3 spans 19 amino acids. V shed 6 bases and J 2 bases; nucleotides not matched to a gene: 19. CDR1 and CDR2 (germline): MNHEY, SVGAGI. The DNA of the CDR3 is TGTGCCAGCAGACTAGGAGGGGGGCGGACTAGCTCTTACACAGATACGCAGTATTTT. This translates into CASRLGGGRTSSYTDTQYF.

This clonotype came up many times. This chain joins TRBV28 and TRBJ2-7, with D hard to call. Trimming took 6 bases from V and 1 from J, leaving 7 bases between them. From germline, CDR1 is MDHEN and CDR2 SYDVKM. The CDR3 runs 12 residues. The CDR3 DNA is TGTGCCAGCAGCTCGTGGTCCTACGAGCAGTACTTC. Its protein product is CASSSWSYEQYF.

Many counts were recorded for this clonotype. In DNA, the CDR3 is TGTGCCAGCAGCCTAAACCCCTACAGGGTAGCCTCCTCTGGGGCCAACGTCCTGACTTTC. This codes for CASSLNPYRVASSGANVLTF. V and J are TRBV7-8 and TRBJ2-6; D might be TRBD1 (6 bases). The CDR3 length is 20 residues. V shed 5 bases and J shed 0 bases, with 23 bases lying between them. Germline V gene lookup returns CDR1 SGHVS and CDR2 FQNEAQ.

This clonotype occurred many times. J is TRBJ2-1 and V is TRBV7-9; 9 bases fit TRBD2. From germline, CDR1 is SEHNR and CDR2 FQNEAQ (reference sequence). This CDR3 spans 16 amino acids. V shed 6 bases, J shed 7 bases, and the junction held 13 bases outside the gene matches. The DNA for the CDR3 is TGTGCCAGCAGGCCCTCAGCCAGCGGGGGGAATAATGAGCAGTTCTTC. Its protein product is CASRPSASGGNNEQFF.

This clonotype was recorded at least ten times. The chain carries TRBV20-1 and TRBJ2-3; D may be TRBD2 (5 bases). This CDR3 has 13 amino acids. With 3 bases removed from V and 0 bases from J, the gap between germline ends came to 7 bases. Germline V gene sequence: CDR1 DFQATT, CDR2 SNEGSKA (reference sequence). In DNA, the CDR3 is TGCAGTGCTAGTTCGGGGAGCACAGATACGCAGTATTTT. Translated: CSASSGSTDTQYF.

This clonotype was counted ten times or more. The V gene is TRBV20-1, the J gene TRBJ1-1; 9 nucleotides agree with TRBD1. The J segment lost 2 bases and the V segment lost 0 bases, leaving 4 bases of the junction unmatched. Germline V CDR1 and CDR2: DFQATT, SNEGSKA (reference sequence). This CDR3 is 15 amino acids long. The CDR3 sequence is CSARDPGQGNTEAFF. Written as DNA, the CDR3 is TGCAGTGCTAGAGATCCGGGACAGGGAAACACTGAAGCTTTCTTT.

This clonotype was seen repeatedly, ten times or more. The CDR3 DNA reads as TGTGCCAGTACCCTCCCGGGGGCTTTGAACACTGAAGCTTTCTTT. Translation: CASTLPGALNTEAFF. The rearrangement joins TRBV19 to TRBJ1-1; a weak D match, TRBD1 (6 bases). Germline V gives CDR1 LNHDA, CDR2 SQIVND (reference sequence). The CDR3 has 15 amino acids. V lost 7 bases and J lost 0, with 15 bases in between.

This clonotype appeared many times. DNA of the CDR3: TGTGCCATCAGTGCGAATACTGGGACTAGCGGGAGGGCCGGCACAGATACGCAGTATTTT. Translation: CAISANTGTSGRAGTDTQYF. This sequence joins TRBV10-3 and TRBJ2-3, with 16 bases lining up with TRBD2. Germline values: CDR1 ENHRY, CDR2 SYGVKD. V lost 4 bases to trimming and J lost 1 base; unmatched junction nucleotides: 11. This CDR3 has 20 amino acids.

There are many counts of this clonotype. This chain links TRBV11-3 with TRBJ2-1; D unresolved. V lost 2 bases to trimming and J lost 5 bases, with 4 bases between them. CDR3 size: 12 residues. Germline CDR1 and CDR2: SGHNT and YENEEA. The CDR3 spells CASSLIHNEQFF. CDR3 DNA sequence: TGTGCCAGCAGCTTAATCCACAATGAGCAGTTCTTC.

This clonotype was counted many times. CDR3 nucleotide sequence: TGTGCCAGCAGAAAACAGGGGGGGAGCACTGAAGCTTTCTTT. Its translation is CASRKQGGSTEAFF. The genes are TRBV6-2 or TRBV6-3 and TRBJ1-1; 8 bases align to TRBD1. Germline assignment: CDR1 MNHEY and CDR2 SVGEGT. The CDR3 sequence is 14 residues long. The V and J ends lost 6 bases and 4 bases, in that order; junction bases with no gene match: 7.

This clonotype showed up many times. V and J are TRBV5-1 and TRBJ2-3; no reliable D call. The CDR3 is made up of 14 amino acids. CDR1 SGHRS and CDR2 YFSETQ come from the germline V gene. V was shortened by 3 bases and J by 2 bases, with 10 bases between the two germline ends. CDR3: CASSWVSITDTQYF. For the CDR3, the DNA is TGCGCCAGCAGCTGGGTATCGATCACAGATACGCAGTATTTT.

This clonotype has at least ten counts. J is TRBJ2-7 and V is TRBV5-1; 7 bases are a match to TRBD1. The V and J ends lost 4 bases and 3 bases, in that order; junction bases with no gene match: 4. In germline, CDR1 is SGHRS, CDR2 YFSETQ. The CDR3 contains 13 residues. CDR3 nucleotides: TGCGCCAGCAGCAAGGGACAGAGCTACGAGCAGTACTTC. This encodes CASSKGQSYEQYF. Full variable domain (outside the CDR3, taken from reference TRBV5-1 and TRBJ2-7): KAGVTQTPRYLIKTRGQQVTLSCSPISGHRSVSWYQQTPGQGLQFLFEYFSETQRNKGNFPGRFSGRQFSNSRSEMNVSTLELGDSALYLCASSKGQSYEQYFGPGTRLTVT.

This clonotype was seen at least ten times. J is TRBJ2-7 and V is TRBV7-9; TRBD2 aligns across 12 bases. Germline V CDR1 and CDR2: SEHNR, FQNEAQ (reference sequence). This CDR3 is built from 16 residues. After removal of 11 bases from V and 6 bases from J, the junction contained 17 bases not matched to a gene. CDR3 in DNA: TGTGCCGGAGGAGGTGGTCCGCTAGCGGGAGGGCGCGAGCAGTACTTC. Encoded protein: CAGGGGPLAGGREQYF.

The sample holds many counts of this clonotype. The J gene is TRBJ1-2, the V gene TRBV3-1, with a possible D match to TRBD1 (6 bases). V was clipped by 4 bases and J by 6 bases, with 15 bases between them. This CDR3 has 14 residues. CDR1 is LGHDT and CDR2 is YNNKEL in the germline V gene (reference sequence). In DNA, the CDR3 is TGTGCCAGCAGCCCTCAGACAGGCTATGATGGCTACACCTTC. This gives the protein CASSPQTGYDGYTF.